A selection of T cell receptor beta chains follows, all from one sample in a study of beta chain features in type 1 diabetes. Method: immunoSEQ multiplex PCR; TCRdb's copy keeps in-frame clones and lacks some. The sample holds about 140,000 clones; about 9.7% are singletons and the top ten take 0.5% to 0.65%. Sample: central memory CD4+ T cells from blood. These receptors were obtained from a woman aged 40 to 55 in good health. CDR3s include the opening cysteine and the closing phenylalanine or tryptophan. D genes are given only for firm matches. Expanded clones get a size class; other rows say once, few or many, or leave the size out.

J,V,D,size,DNA,CDR3
TRBJ1-5,TRBV5-1,NA,NA,TGCGCCAGCAGACAAAGGGGGGGTTTGGACCCCCAGCATTTT,CASRQRGGLDPQHF
TRBJ1-5,TRBV19,NA,NA,TGTGCCAGTAGTGAAGGGGACTATAGCAATCAGCCCCAGCATTTT,CASSEGDYSNQPQHF
TRBJ1-2,TRBV7-2,TRBD1,NA,TGTGCCAGCAGCCCAAAGACAGGGGGCTTCTATGGCTACACCTTC,CASSPKTGGFYGYTF
TRBJ2-2,TRBV19,NA,few,TGTGCCAGTAGTATAGGTGACAGGACCGGGGAGCTGTTTTTT,CASSIGDRTGELFF
TRBJ2-3,TRBV5-1,TRBD2,NA,TGCGCCAGCAGCTTGGGGATAGCGGGGAACACAGATACGCAGTATTTT,CASSLGIAGNTDTQYF
TRBJ1-5,TRBV29-1,NA,few,TGCAGCGTTGGGTGGACAGGCAATCAGCCCCAGCATTTT,CSVGWTGNQPQHF
TRBJ2-7,TRBV19,NA,NA,TGTGCCAGTAGTGCACTACAGGGTTACGAGCAGTACTTC,CASSALQGYEQYF
TRBJ2-5,TRBV7-8,TRBD2,few,TGTGCCAGCAGCTTAATTCGGGCTTCTAGCGGGGGACAAGAGACCCAGTACTTC,CASSLIRASSGGQETQYF
TRBJ2-4,TRBV27,NA,few,TGTGCCAGCAGTTTCCCCAGACAGAAAAACATTCAGTACTTC,CASSFPRQKNIQYF
TRBJ2-5,TRBV6-4,NA,NA,TGTGCCAGCAGTGACCGGCTGGGGGGGACCCAGTACTTC,CASSDRLGGTQYF
TRBJ2-2,TRBV7-9,TRBD1,many,TGTGCCAGCAGTCCGGGACAGGGGTTGACCGGGGAGCTGTTTTTT,CASSPGQGLTGELFF
TRBJ2-7,TRBV4-3,NA,many,TGCGCCAGCAGCCAAGAACGGCAGGCCGACTACGAGCAGTACTTC,CASSQERQADYEQYF
TRBJ2-3,TRBV5-1,NA,NA,TGCGCCAGCAGCTTGGGGGGCGGGGGCACAGATACGCAGTATTTT,CASSLGGGGTDTQYF
TRBJ2-5,TRBV2,NA,few,TGTGCCAGCCGCAGGGATCCCAAAGAGACCCAGTACTTC,CASRRDPKETQYF
TRBJ2-5,TRBV15,NA,many,TGTGCCACCAGCAGAGATCCTCTAGAGACCCAGTACTTC,CATSRDPLETQYF
TRBJ2-3,TRBV5-4,NA,few,TGTGCCAGTAGCGACGGGCGGGGTAGTGATACGCAGTATTTT,CASSDGRGSDTQYF
TRBJ1-1,TRBV6-5,NA,NA,TGTGCCAGCAGTGGCGGAGGGAGAACTGAAGCTTTCTTT,CASSGGGRTEAFF
TRBJ2-3,TRBV5-8,NA,few,TGTGCCAGCAGCAGACTTCAAACAGATACGCAGTATTTT,CASSRLQTDTQYF
TRBJ2-3,TRBV7-8,NA,few,TGTGCCAGCAGCTTAGTTGACAGGTCAACAGATACGCAGTATTTT,CASSLVDRSTDTQYF
TRBJ1-5,TRBV5-6,NA,NA,TGTGCCAGCAGCTCCGGAGCAGGGGCCGCCTGGAGCAATCAGCCCCAGCATTTT,CASSSGAGAAWSNQPQHF
TRBJ2-5,TRBV10-3,TRBD2,NA,TGTGCCATCAGTGCCACACGGGGTAGCGGGGGGAGAGGCGAGACCCAGTACTTC,CAISATRGSGGRGETQYF
TRBJ1-2,TRBV2,TRBD1,few,TGTGCCAGCAGGGCGACAGGGACAAACTATGGCTACACCTTC,CASRATGTNYGYTF
TRBJ2-5,TRBV7-2,TRBD2,NA,TGTGCCAGCAGCCGCCGACTAGCGGGGGGCCCGGAGACCCAGTACTTC,CASSRRLAGGPETQYF
TRBJ1-2,TRBV5-4,TRBD1,NA,TGTGCCAGCAGTTTGGGACAGGGAGGTTACACCTTC,CASSLGQGGYTF